The present T cell receptor (beta chain) was sequenced within a study of cytomegalovirus exposure and HLA in healthy donors. Looking at the study overall: Researchers previously reported finding some 110 million unique TCR beta sequences from 150 million to 200 million T cells. Study results and caveats: A list of 150 or so TCR beta chains associated with cytomegalovirus was given. Later, an analysis found that common viral pathogens appeared to be linked with several of the most significant clusters. Certain sequence variants were highly shared and formed a cluster, and this cluster was likely a sequencing artifact.

As to this clone: Antigen: not known.

V shed 7 bases, J shed 2 bases, and the junction held 9 bases outside the gene matches. Germline lookup yields CDR1 SQVTM and CDR2 ANQGSEA. The CDR3 sequence is 14 residues long. The PCR had 60 Vbeta and 13 Jbeta primers. Clones were read by immunoSEQ multiplex PCR, and TCRdb kept only the in-frame ones, dropping some. The sample includes 95,000 to 150,000 clones, roughly 80% seen only once; the top ten take approximately 0.24%. Sequencing was done on a sample of PBMCs. The chain joins TRBV29-1 to TRBJ2-7; 9 nucleotides agree with TRBD2. This sequence was found in a man aged 50-60 years in good health and CMV-seronegative. The CDR3 sequence is CSGAMAGGTYEQYF. CDR3 in DNA: TGCAGCGGGGCTATGGCGGGGGGGACCTACGAGCAGTACTTC.